The following is a T cell receptor (beta chain) sequence with its context. Its specificity is not known. The data were obtained in a study of radiotherapy plus CTLA-4 blockade in lung cancer. Study details: Of the patients, more than 15% showed objective responses and 31% attained disease control. Broader study findings: The best predictor of response was reported to be early blood T cell clone dynamics, with interferon-beta.

This CDR3 contains 10 residues. CDR1 DFQATT and CDR2 SNEGSKA come from the germline V gene (reference sequence). The germline V and J ends were trimmed by 3 bases and 4 bases, with 3 bases remaining between them. Enrolled patients, whose metastatic non-small-cell lung cancer was chemo-refractory, received focal radiation plus CTLA-4 blockade with ipilimumab. Assay used: immunoSEQ multiplex PCR; TCRdb lists only in-frame clones, some missing. The sample shows roughly 44,000 clones, around nine tenths of them seen only once. This receptor was identified in a human donor with non-small cell lung cancer whose response to radiotherapy plus ipilimumab could not be evaluated. The chain recombines TRBV20-1 with TRBJ1-2; D gene ambiguous. This specimen was peripheral blood, taken from a patient treated with radiotherapy plus ipilimumab. CDR3 residues: CSARAYGYTF. CDR3 sequence (DNA): TGCAGTGCTAGGGCCTATGGCTACACCTTC.